The subject of this entry is one T cell receptor (beta chain). Its antigen remains unidentified. No base quality information exists; no much larger clone differs at one position. From a lookup of the germline V gene, CDR1 and CDR2 are MDHEN and SYDVKM. V and J are truncated by 3 bases and 2 bases respectively, leaving an intervening sequence of 17 bases. From the cysteine through the phenylalanine, the CDR3 covers 16 amino acids. Only the CDR3 DNA is retained, 48 bases long and in frame from the first base. The data were obtained in a study of blood T cell repertoires in COVID-19 (TCRdb year 2020). Regarding the complete study: Samples covering the acute and convalescent phases of COVID-19 were provided by collaborators in the United States, Italy and Spain. The prospective study material was composed of cDNA or gDNA derived from T cells, B-cell-depleted T cells, or PBMCs. Deeply sampled blood TCRbeta repertoires from subjects exposed to, actively infected with, or recovered from COVID-19 were included in the dataset. The repertoires were released in a freely available public database intended as a resource for research on the immune response to SARS-CoV-2. The samples were drawn from the first 160 participants of the ongoing ImmuneRACE study and from 1,200 or so subjects provided by 6 global collaborators. A de-identified subject ID, COVID-19 status, age in years and sex were almost always included in the sample metadata. Where HLA class I and class II types were available, the types were taken from metadata supplied by the sample provider, not from assay-based typing. Here is what the overall study found, with its caveats: The quantity of clinical and demographic metadata differed by source and by participant and was supplied without curation.

Each collaborating institution followed its own protocols to collect whole blood in K2EDTA tubes. For TCRbeta analysis, collaborator samples were shipped as frozen whole blood, as isolated PBMCs, or as DNA extracted from either sample type. The immunoSEQ Assay, a bias-controlled multiplex PCR, was used to amplify TCRbeta CDR3 regions from genomic DNA. The paper's data handling went like this. Within the assay, amplification of reference gene primers was used to estimate how many nucleated cells each sample contained. To quantify the absolute abundance of each unique TCRbeta CDR3 rearrangement, sequence reads were collapsed and filtered. For each sample, productive Simpson clonality was calculated by taking the square root of Simpson's diversity index across productive rearrangements. Here the immuneACCESS table is served through TCRdb, limited to in-frame sequences with V and J called. Missing clones are a known gap in these copies; in checked studies unresolved V genes cover under half, and the rest lacks a known reason. The V and J calls and the clone size are those of that table, but D and trimming were determined from the DNA. This sample comprises around 16,000 clones, roughly 84% of them detected only once. Of the sample, about 8.9% is held by the ten largest clones.

The source of this sequence is a human donor in a cohort sampled during active COVID-19. The sequenced sample was peripheral blood. This sequence uses TRBV28 and TRBJ2-7, and possibly TRBD2, on 5 matching bases. The DNA sequence is as follows: TGTGCCAGCAGTTTGATGGGCGGGTCCGCCGCCTACGAGCAGTACTTC. The encoded protein is CASSLMGGSAAYEQYF.